The clone carrying this T cell receptor (beta chain) was detected only a few times. This sample was included in a study of T-cell reconstitution after alpha-beta-depleted transplantation in children. Unique molecular identifiers tagged the TCRbeta library. MiXCR was run by TCRdb on the PCR reads, yielding one entry per CDR3 protein. The sample lists about 540,000 distinct CDR3 sequences, about 16% occurring once. The length of the CDR3 is 18 residues. V was pared by 6 bases and J by 5 bases, with 28 bases between. Germline V lookup: CDR1 SGHVS, CDR2 FQNEAQ. The clonotype was recovered from a human donor who donated a stem cell graft to a child with acute lymphoblastic leukemia. The sequencing here drew on PBMCs from the stem cell graft donor, taken from the stem cell graft. J is TRBJ2-5 and V is TRBV7-8; D is possibly TRBD2 (6 bases). The CDR3 spells CASSLMPWDSPPGETQYF. The CDR3 DNA sequence: TGTGCCAGCAGTCTGATGCCTTGGGACTCCCCGCCCGGGGAGACCCAGTACTTC.